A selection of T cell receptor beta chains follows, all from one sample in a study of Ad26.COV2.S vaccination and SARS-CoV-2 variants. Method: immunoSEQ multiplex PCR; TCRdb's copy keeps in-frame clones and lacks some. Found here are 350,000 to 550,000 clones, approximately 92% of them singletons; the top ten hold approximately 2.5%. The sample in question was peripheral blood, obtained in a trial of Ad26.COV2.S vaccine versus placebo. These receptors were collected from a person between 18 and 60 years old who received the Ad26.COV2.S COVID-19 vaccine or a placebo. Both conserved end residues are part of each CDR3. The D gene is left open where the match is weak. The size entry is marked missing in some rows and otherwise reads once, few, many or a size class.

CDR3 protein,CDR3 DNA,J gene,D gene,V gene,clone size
CASSPFPFFGRHGYTF,TGTGCCAGCAGCCCCTTCCCCTTCTTCGGCCGGCACGGCTACACCTTC,TRBJ1-2,-,TRBV7-2,-
CASRLLAGPPNEQFF,TGTGCCAGCAGACTCCTAGCGGGACCCCCCAATGAGCAGTTCTTC,TRBJ2-1,TRBD2,TRBV27,-
CASSHSGTENTEAFF,TGTGCCAGCAGCCATTCCGGGACGGAGAACACTGAAGCTTTCTTT,TRBJ1-1,-,TRBV11-3,-
CASSEISGRLLSGANVLTF,TGTGCCAGCAGCGAAATTTCGGGCAGGCTATTGTCTGGGGCCAACGTCCTGACTTTC,TRBJ2-6,-,TRBV7-9,-
CASGTGQGNQPQHF,TGTGCCAGCGGGACCGGACAGGGAAATCAGCCCCAGCATTTT,TRBJ1-5,TRBD1,TRBV28,-
CASSGGAVETQYF,TGTGCCAGTAGCGGGGGGGCGGTAGAGACCCAGTACTTC,TRBJ2-5,TRBD2,TRBV28,-
CASSVVEEGEAFF,TGTGCCAGCAGCGTAGTAGAAGAGGGGGAAGCTTTCTTT,TRBJ1-1,-,TRBV9,-
CASSTIRGSTHEQYF,TGTGCCAGCAGCACTATCAGGGGGAGTACCCACGAGCAGTACTTC,TRBJ2-7,TRBD1,TRBV13,-
CASSPQVYNSPLHF,TGTGCCAGCAGCCCACAGGTTTACAATTCACCCCTCCACTTT,TRBJ1-6,-,TRBV13,-
CASSLGRGRHSGANVLTF,TGTGCCAGCAGCTTAGGGCGAGGACGGCACTCTGGGGCCAACGTCCTGACTTTC,TRBJ2-6,-,TRBV11-2,-
CASSDGTVPYEQYF,TGTGCCAGCAGTGACGGCACCGTCCCTTACGAGCAGTACTTC,TRBJ2-7,-,TRBV2,few
CATSRGRGPNSPLHF,TGTGCCACCAGCAGAGGTAGGGGACCTAATTCACCCCTCCACTTT,TRBJ1-6,-,TRBV15,-
CASSLAGGIYNEQFF,TGTGCCAGCAGTTTGGCGGGGGGGATCTACAATGAGCAGTTCTTC,TRBJ2-1,TRBD2,TRBV28,-
CASSYWGVSTDTQYF,TGTGCCAGCAGTTATTGGGGGGTGAGCACAGATACGCAGTATTTT,TRBJ2-3,-,TRBV6-5,-
CASSHIVTDEQFF,TGCGCCAGCAGCCATATAGTTACGGATGAGCAGTTCTTC,TRBJ2-1,-,TRBV4-3,-
CASSSRHNQPQHF,TGTGCCAGTAGTTCCCGCCATAATCAGCCCCAGCATTTT,TRBJ1-5,-,TRBV19,-
CASSETGPYGYTF,TGTGCCAGCAGCGAAACAGGGCCCTATGGCTACACCTTC,TRBJ1-2,-,TRBV12-3/TRBV12-4,once
CSVEHPGGNTEAFF,TGCAGCGTTGAACACCCGGGGGGGAACACTGAAGCTTTCTTT,TRBJ1-1,-,TRBV29-1,-
CALRDSSKGLDHEQYF,TGTGCCCTACGGGACAGCTCGAAGGGGTTGGACCACGAGCAGTACTTC,TRBJ2-7,TRBD1,TRBV19,-
CASSTRTSGVETQYF,TGTGCCAGCAGCACGCGGACTAGCGGAGTTGAGACCCAGTACTTC,TRBJ2-5,TRBD2,TRBV11-2,-